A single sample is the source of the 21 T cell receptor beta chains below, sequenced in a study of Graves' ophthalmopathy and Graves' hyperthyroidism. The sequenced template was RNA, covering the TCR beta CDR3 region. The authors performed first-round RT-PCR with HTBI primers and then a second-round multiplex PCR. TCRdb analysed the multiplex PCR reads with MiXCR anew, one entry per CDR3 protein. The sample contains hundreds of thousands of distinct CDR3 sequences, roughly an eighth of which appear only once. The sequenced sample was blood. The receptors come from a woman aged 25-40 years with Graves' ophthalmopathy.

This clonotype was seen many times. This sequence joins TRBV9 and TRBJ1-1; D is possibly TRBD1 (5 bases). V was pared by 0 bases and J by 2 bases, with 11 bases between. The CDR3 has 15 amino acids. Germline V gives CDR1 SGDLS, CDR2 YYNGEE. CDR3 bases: TGTGCCAGCAGCGTAGAGCCGGGGGGAAACACTGAAGCTTTCTTT. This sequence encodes CASSVEPGGNTEAFF.

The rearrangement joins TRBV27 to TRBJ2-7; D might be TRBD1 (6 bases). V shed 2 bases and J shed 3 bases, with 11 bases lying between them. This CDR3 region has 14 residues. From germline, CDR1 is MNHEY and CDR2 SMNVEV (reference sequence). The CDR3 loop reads CASSLKGGHYEQYF. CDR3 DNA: TGTGCCAGCAGTTTAAAAGGGGGTCACTACGAGCAGTACTTC.

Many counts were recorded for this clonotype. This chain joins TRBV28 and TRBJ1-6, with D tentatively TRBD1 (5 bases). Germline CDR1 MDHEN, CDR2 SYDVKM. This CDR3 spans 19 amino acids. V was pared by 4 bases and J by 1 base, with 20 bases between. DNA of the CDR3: TGTGCCAGCAGTTCAGCCGGGGGTCGTACCAGGTCCTATAATTCACCCCTCCACTTT. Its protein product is CASSSAGGRTRSYNSPLHF. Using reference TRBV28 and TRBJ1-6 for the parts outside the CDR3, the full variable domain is DVKVTQSSRYLVKRTGEKVFLECVQDMDHENMFWYRQDPGLGLRLIYFSYDVKMKEKGDIPEGYSVSREKKERFSLILESASTNQTSMYLCASSSAGGRTRSYNSPLHFGNGTRLTVT.

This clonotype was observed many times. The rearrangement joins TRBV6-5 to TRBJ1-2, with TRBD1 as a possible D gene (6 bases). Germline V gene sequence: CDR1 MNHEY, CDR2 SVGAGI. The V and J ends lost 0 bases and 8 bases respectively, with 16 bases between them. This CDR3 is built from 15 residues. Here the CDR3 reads CASSYSGRKGVGYTF. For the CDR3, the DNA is TGTGCCAGCAGTTACTCGGGTCGGAAGGGGGTCGGCTACACCTTC.

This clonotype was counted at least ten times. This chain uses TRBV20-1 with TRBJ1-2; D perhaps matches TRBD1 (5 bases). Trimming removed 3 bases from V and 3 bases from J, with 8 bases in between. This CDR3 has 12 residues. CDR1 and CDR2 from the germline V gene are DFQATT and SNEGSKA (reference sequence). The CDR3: CSASPGDYGYTF. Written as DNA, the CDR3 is TGCAGTGCTAGTCCGGGGGACTATGGCTACACCTTC.

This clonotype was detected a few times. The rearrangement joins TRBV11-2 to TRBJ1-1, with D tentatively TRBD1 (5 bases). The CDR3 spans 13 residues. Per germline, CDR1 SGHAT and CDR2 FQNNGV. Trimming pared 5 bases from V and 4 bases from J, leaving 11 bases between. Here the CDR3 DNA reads TGTGCCAGCAGCGCCGGGACCCGCACTGAAGCTTTCTTT. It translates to CASSAGTRTEAFF. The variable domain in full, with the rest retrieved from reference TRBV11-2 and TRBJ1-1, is EAGVAQSPRYKIIEKRQSVAFWCNPISGHATLYWYQQILGQGPKLLIQFQNNGVVDDSQLPKDRFSAERLKGVDSTLKIQPAKLEDSAVYLCASSAGTRTEAFFGQGTRLTVV.

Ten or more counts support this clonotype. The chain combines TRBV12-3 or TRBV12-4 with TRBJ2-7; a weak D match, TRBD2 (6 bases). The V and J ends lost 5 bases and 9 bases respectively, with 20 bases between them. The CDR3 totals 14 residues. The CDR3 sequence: CASSLVSGPTGQYF. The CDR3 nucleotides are TGTGCCAGCAGTCTTGTTAGCGGCCCTACGGGGCAGTACTTC.

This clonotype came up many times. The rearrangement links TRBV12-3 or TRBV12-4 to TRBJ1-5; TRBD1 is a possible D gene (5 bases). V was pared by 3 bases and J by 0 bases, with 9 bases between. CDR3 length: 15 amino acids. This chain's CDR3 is CASSFWQGSNQPQHF. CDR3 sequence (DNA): TGTGCCAGCAGTTTCTGGCAGGGTAGCAATCAGCCCCAGCATTTT.

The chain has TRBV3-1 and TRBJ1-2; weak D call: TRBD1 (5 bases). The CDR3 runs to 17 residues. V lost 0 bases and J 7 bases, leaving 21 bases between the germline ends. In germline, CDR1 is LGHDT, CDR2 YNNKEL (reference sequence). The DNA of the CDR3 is TGTGCCAGCAGCCAAGATTTGAGCTCAGGGCCCTCGACTGGCTACACCTTC. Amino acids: CASSQDLSSGPSTGYTF.

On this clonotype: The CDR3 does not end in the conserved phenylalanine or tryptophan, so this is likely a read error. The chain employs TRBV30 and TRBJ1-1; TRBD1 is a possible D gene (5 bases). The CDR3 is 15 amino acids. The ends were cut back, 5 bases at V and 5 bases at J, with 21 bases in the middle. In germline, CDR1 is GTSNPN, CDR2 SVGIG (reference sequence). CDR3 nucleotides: TGTGCCTGGGGGCTCGGGGGTATGCGGGGGACTGAAGCTTTCCTT. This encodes CAWGLGGMRGTEAFL.

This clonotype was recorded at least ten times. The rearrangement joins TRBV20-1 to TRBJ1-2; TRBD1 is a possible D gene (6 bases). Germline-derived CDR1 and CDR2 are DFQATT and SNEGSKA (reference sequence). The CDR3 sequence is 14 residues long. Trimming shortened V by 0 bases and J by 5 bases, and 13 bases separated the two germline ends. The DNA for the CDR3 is TGCAGTGCTAGAGATCTAGGACAGCGATATGGCTACACCTTC. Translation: CSARDLGQRYGYTF.

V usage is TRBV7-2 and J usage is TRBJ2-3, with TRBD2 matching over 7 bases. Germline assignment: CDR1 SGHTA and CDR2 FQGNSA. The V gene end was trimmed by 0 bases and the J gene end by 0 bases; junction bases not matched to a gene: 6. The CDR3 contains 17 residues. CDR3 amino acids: CASSLAGGPSSTDTQYF. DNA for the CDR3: TGTGCCAGCAGCTTAGCGGGAGGGCCTTCGAGCACAGATACGCAGTATTTT.

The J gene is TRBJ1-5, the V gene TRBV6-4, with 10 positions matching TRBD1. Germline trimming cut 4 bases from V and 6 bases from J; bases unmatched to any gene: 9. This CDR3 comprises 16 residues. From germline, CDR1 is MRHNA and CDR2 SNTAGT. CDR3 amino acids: CASSGSGTGDFQPQHF. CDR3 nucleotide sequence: TGTGCCAGCAGTGGGTCCGGGACAGGGGATTTTCAGCCCCAGCATTTT.

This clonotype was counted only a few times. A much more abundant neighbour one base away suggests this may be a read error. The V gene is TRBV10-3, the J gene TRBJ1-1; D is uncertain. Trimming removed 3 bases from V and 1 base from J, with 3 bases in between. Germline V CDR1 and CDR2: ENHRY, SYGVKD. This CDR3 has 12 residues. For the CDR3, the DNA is TGTGCCATCAGTGAACAGAACACTGAAGCTTTCTTT. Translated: CAISEQNTEAFF.

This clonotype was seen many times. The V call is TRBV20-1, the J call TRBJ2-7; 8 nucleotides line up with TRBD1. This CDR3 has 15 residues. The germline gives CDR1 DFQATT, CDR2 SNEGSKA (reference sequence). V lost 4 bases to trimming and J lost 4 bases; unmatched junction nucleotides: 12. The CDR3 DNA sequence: TGCAGTGCTACCGATGCGGACAGGGCATATTACGAGCAGTACTTC. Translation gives CSATDADRAYYEQYF.

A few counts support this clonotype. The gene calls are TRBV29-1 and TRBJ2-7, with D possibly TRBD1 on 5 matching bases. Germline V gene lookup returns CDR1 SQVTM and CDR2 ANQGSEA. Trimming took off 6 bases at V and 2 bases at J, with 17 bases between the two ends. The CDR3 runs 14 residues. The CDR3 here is CSVVTRGPPYEQYF. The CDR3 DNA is TGCAGCGTCGTCACAAGGGGTCCCCCCTACGAGCAGTACTTC.

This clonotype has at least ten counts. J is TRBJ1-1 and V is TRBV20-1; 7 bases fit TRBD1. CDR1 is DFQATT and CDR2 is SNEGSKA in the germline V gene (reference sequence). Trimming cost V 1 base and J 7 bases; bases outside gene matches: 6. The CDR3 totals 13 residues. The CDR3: CSARARGQGEAFF. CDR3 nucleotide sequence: TGCAGTGCTAGAGCGAGGGGGCAAGGTGAAGCTTTCTTT.

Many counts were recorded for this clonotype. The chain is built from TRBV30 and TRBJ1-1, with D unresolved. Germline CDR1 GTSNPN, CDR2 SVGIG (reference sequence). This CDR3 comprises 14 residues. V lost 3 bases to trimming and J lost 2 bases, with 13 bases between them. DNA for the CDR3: TGTGCCTGGAGGGCTGGAGCTGGAAACACTGAAGCTTTCTTT. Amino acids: CAWRAGAGNTEAFF.

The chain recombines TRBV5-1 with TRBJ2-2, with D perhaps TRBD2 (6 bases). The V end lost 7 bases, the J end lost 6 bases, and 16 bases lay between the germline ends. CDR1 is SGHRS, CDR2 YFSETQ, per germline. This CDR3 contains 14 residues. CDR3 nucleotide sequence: TGCGCCAGCGCCGTCTTGGAGGGCGCCGGGGAGCTGTTTTTT. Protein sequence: CASAVLEGAGELFF.

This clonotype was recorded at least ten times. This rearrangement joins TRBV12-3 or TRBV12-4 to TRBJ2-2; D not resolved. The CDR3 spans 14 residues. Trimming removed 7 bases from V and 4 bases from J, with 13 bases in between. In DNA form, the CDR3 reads TGTGCCAGCACCCTACTGGTGGGCACCGGGGAGCTGTTTTTT. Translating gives CASTLLVGTGELFF.

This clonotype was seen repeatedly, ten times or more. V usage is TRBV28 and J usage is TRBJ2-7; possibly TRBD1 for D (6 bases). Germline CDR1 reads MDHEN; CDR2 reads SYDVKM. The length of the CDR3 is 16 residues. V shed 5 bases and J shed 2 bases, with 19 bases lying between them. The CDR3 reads CASSPPAGVIPYEQYF. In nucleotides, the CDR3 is TGTGCCAGCAGTCCCCCAGCAGGGGTGATACCCTACGAGCAGTACTTC.